These 26 T cell receptor beta chains were all obtained from the same sample, sequenced in a study of blood T cell repertoires in COVID-19. Some clones are missing from TCRdb's copy, which holds only in-frame ones; the method was immunoSEQ multiplex PCR. The sample carries 250,000 or so clones, 80% to 85% recorded once. Sequenced input: PBMCs or T cells enriched from blood (not recorded which). The receptors derive from a man aged 50 to 60 who had recovered from COVID-19.

This clone was counted a few times. J is TRBJ2-7 and V is TRBV11-2; D is perhaps TRBD2 (5 bases). Germline CDR1 SGHAT, CDR2 FQNNGV. This CDR3 contains 13 residues. V gave up 7 bases and J gave up 5 bases, with 15 bases separating them. For the CDR3, the DNA is TGTGCCAGCACAACCACGACTAAACACGAGCAGTACTTC. Encoded protein: CASTTTTKHEQYF.

The rearrangement uses TRBV6-5 and TRBJ1-2; the match to TRBD1 covers 8 bases. In germline, CDR1 is MNHEY, CDR2 SVGAGI. This CDR3 contains 14 residues. V shed 7 bases and J 4 bases; nucleotides not matched to a gene: 8. Written as DNA, the CDR3 is TGTGCCAGCACGACCGGGACAGGACTCTATGGCTACACCTTC. Translated: CASTTGTGLYGYTF.

The chain employs TRBV10-3 and TRBJ1-1; TRBD1 matches at 8 bases. This CDR3 is 17 amino acids long. In germline, CDR1 is ENHRY, CDR2 SYGVKD. Germline trimming cut 6 bases from V and 0 bases from J; bases unmatched to any gene: 12. In nucleotides, the CDR3 is TGTGCCATCAGGGAGCCGGCCCGACAGGGGATGAACACTGAAGCTTTCTTT. It yields the protein CAIREPARQGMNTEAFF.

V usage is TRBV5-3 and J usage is TRBJ2-7, with D uncertain. Being an ORF, TRBV5-3 has a function that is uncertain. Trimming removed 4 bases at V and 0 bases at J, with 8 bases between. There are 13 residues in the CDR3. Here the CDR3 DNA reads TGTGCCAGAAGCCCCGGGTACTCCTACGAGCAGTACTTC. Amino acid sequence: CARSPGYSYEQYF.

The chain combines TRBV6-5 with TRBJ2-7, with 8 positions matching TRBD1. The germline gives CDR1 MNHEY, CDR2 SVGAGI. Unmatched junction bases numbered 1, after V lost 4 bases and J lost 2 bases. The length of the CDR3 is 13 residues. CDR3 sequence (DNA): TGTGCCAGCAGTTGGGACAGGACCTACGAGCAGTACTTC. Encoded protein: CASSWDRTYEQYF.

This chain joins TRBV29-1 and TRBJ2-7, with 8 positions matching TRBD1. Germline V gene data show CDR1 as SQVTM and CDR2 as ANQGSEA. The V gene end was trimmed by 2 bases and the J gene end by 5 bases; junction bases not matched to a gene: 8. The CDR3 covers 14 residues. This CDR3 reads CSVELRQGMHEQYF. For the CDR3, the DNA is TGCAGCGTTGAACTCCGACAGGGGATGCACGAGCAGTACTTC.

This chain joins TRBV3-1 (or the pseudogene TRBV3-2) and TRBJ2-3; 8 bases are a match to TRBD2. Germline lookup yields CDR1 LGHDT and CDR2 YNNKEL (reference sequence). This CDR3 is built from 13 residues. V lost 6 bases and J lost 3; bases outside the gene matches: 2. CDR3 DNA sequence: TGTGCCAGCAGGCGCGGGGGGACAGATACGCAGTATTTT. It encodes CASRRGGTDTQYF.

The V call is TRBV14, the J call TRBJ1-2, with 9 bases aligning to TRBD1. There are 12 residues in the CDR3. Losses at the gene ends were 3 bases for V and 12 bases for J; bases not matched to a gene: 5. Germline V lookup: CDR1 SGHDN, CDR2 FVKESK. This CDR3 is CASSQVTGGNTF. Here the CDR3 DNA reads TGTGCCAGCAGCCAGGTCACAGGGGGCAACACCTTC.

This chain links TRBV14 with TRBJ2-3; D possibly corresponds to TRBD2 (6 bases). The V end was cut by 3 bases, the J end by 4 bases, with 14 bases between. The germline V gene encodes CDR1 SGHDN and CDR2 FVKESK. This CDR3 is built from 15 residues. The CDR3 loop reads CASSQEGTRPDTQYF. Here the CDR3 DNA reads TGTGCCAGCAGCCAGGAGGGGACGAGACCAGATACGCAGTATTTT.

The chain combines TRBV19 with TRBJ1-3, with D uncertain. Trimming took off 8 bases at V and 0 bases at J, with 17 bases between the two ends. Germline CDR1 LNHDA, CDR2 SQIVND (reference sequence). The CDR3 runs 16 residues. Here the CDR3 DNA reads TGTGCCAGTGCACCCACTAGGTTCGACTCTGGAAACACCATATATTTT. Translating it yields CASAPTRFDSGNTIYF.

This clone has a single count. At one boundary the junction diverges from the germline segment, which might be a read error. The chain uses TRBV28 and TRBJ1-4; D is undetermined. Germline assignment: CDR1 MDHEN and CDR2 SYDVKM. The CDR3 extends over 12 amino acids. Written as DNA, the CDR3 is TGTGCCAGCAGATTATCACAAGAAAAACTGTTTTTT. Translation: CASRLSQEKLFF.

The chain joins TRBV11-2 to TRBJ2-5; D might be TRBD2 (6 bases). This CDR3 is built from 14 residues. V lost 2 bases to trimming and J lost 1 base, with 8 bases between them. Germline V gene lookup returns CDR1 SGHAT and CDR2 FQNNGV. CDR3 residues: CASSLRGFQETQYF. CDR3 nucleotide sequence: TGTGCCAGCAGCTTACGGGGGTTCCAAGAGACCCAGTACTTC.

V and J are TRBV25-1 and TRBJ2-1, with no clear D. Per the germline V gene, CDR1 is MGHDK and CDR2 is SYGVNS. CDR3 length equals 11 residues. V shed 8 bases and J shed 12 bases, with 14 bases lying between them. CDR3: CASAAVGVQFF. CDR3 bases: TGTGCCAGCGCGGCGGTCGGTGTGCAGTTCTTC.

The chain links TRBV7-3 to TRBJ1-1; no reliable D call. Germline CDR1 reads SGHTA; CDR2 reads FQGTGA. The ends were cut back, 5 bases at V and 1 base at J, with 14 bases in the middle. CDR3 length: 15 amino acids. In nucleotides, the CDR3 is TGTGCCAGCAGCCTCCTAGGAGGGTCGAACACTGAAGCTTTCTTT. This codes for CASSLLGGSNTEAFF.

This rearrangement joins TRBV11-2 to TRBJ1-2; D perhaps matches TRBD1 (6 bases). The CDR3 totals 11 residues. V was cut by 5 bases and J by 13 bases, with 14 bases left in between. CDR1 SGHAT and CDR2 FQNNGV come from the germline V gene. The CDR3 here is CASSALGAFTF. CDR3 nucleotide sequence: TGTGCCAGCAGCGCCCTGGGGGCGTTCACCTTC.

The chain has TRBV4-1 and TRBJ2-5; TRBD2 matches at 12 bases. V was clipped by 1 base and J by 7 bases; unmatched bases: 7. The CDR3 length is 16 residues. CDR1 MGHRA and CDR2 YSYEKL come from the germline V gene. CDR3 residues: CASSQAVLAGGATQYF. The CDR3 DNA reads TGCGCCAGCAGCCAAGCTGTCCTAGCGGGAGGGGCGACCCAGTACTTC.

The genes are TRBV4-1 and TRBJ1-5, with TRBD1 as a possible D gene (5 bases). V lost 0 bases, J lost 9 bases, and 15 bases lay in between. The CDR3 is made up of 15 amino acids. Germline V gene data show CDR1 as MGHRA and CDR2 as YSYEKL. CDR3 loop: CASSQESSGPWPQHF. Written as DNA, the CDR3 is TGCGCCAGCAGCCAAGAATCATCAGGGCCGTGGCCCCAGCATTTT.

V and J are TRBV9 and TRBJ2-3; D might be TRBD2 (5 bases). V lost 3 bases to trimming and J lost 8 bases, with 13 bases between them. The CDR3 runs to 13 residues. Germline CDR1 SGDLS, CDR2 YYNGEE. Here the CDR3 reads CASSASFRGTQYF. DNA for the CDR3: TGTGCCAGCAGCGCCAGCTTTCGGGGTACGCAGTATTTT. The complete variable domain, with remaining parts taken from reference TRBV9 and TRBJ2-3, reads DSGVTQTPKHLITATGQRVTLRCSPRSGDLSVYWYQQSLDQGLQFLIQYYNGEERAKGNILERFSAQQFPDLHSELNLSSLELGDSALYFCASSASFRGTQYFGPGTRLTVL.

The chain joins TRBV11-3 to TRBJ2-7, with a tentative D call TRBD2 (6 bases). This CDR3 is built from 15 residues. The germline gives CDR1 SGHNT, CDR2 YENEEA. Trimming took 5 bases from V and 1 from J, leaving 15 bases between them. CDR3 nucleotides: TGTGCCAGCAGCCGTCTTGGCGGGACGTCCTACGAGCAGTACTTC. Residues: CASSRLGGTSYEQYF. Complete variable domain (other parts from reference TRBV11-3 and TRBJ2-7): EAGVVQSPRYKIIEKKQPVAFWCNPISGHNTLYWYLQNLGQGPELLIRYENEEAVDDSQLPKDRFSAERLKGVDSTLKIQPAELGDSAVYLCASSRLGGTSYEQYFGPGTRLTVT.

The rearrangement joins TRBV7-2 to TRBJ2-5; 7 positions agree with TRBD1. The CDR3 loop spans 12 amino acids. Germline V lookup: CDR1 SGHTA, CDR2 FQGNSA. The junction had 3 bases not matched to a gene; V was cut back by 6 bases and J by 5 bases. DNA of the CDR3: TGTGCCAGCAGTTTCAGGGGGGAGACCCAGTACTTC. Its protein is CASSFRGETQYF.

The V gene is TRBV6-5, the J gene TRBJ2-5, with a tentative D call TRBD2 (6 bases). Germline assignment: CDR1 MNHEY and CDR2 SVGAGI. Trimming shortened V by 2 bases and J by 2 bases, and 15 bases separated the two germline ends. The CDR3 totals 16 residues. For the CDR3, the DNA is TGTGCCAGCAGTTACGTCTTGGGAGCGGGTCAAGAGACCCAGTACTTC. Its translation: CASSYVLGAGQETQYF.

V gene TRBV3-1 (or the pseudogene TRBV3-2) combines with J gene TRBJ2-1, with D perhaps TRBD1 (6 bases). Germline CDR1 and CDR2: LGHDT and YNNKEL (reference sequence). The CDR3 is made up of 14 amino acids. Trimming took off 2 bases at V and 9 bases at J, with 14 bases between the two ends. CDR3 in amino acids: CASSQYRDIIEQFF. The CDR3, as DNA: TGTGCCAGCAGCCAATACCGGGACATAATTGAGCAGTTCTTC.

This rearrangement joins TRBV7-9 to TRBJ2-5; TRBD2 matches at 9 bases. V lost 5 bases to trimming and J lost 5 bases; unmatched junction nucleotides: 12. The CDR3 is 16 amino acids. Germline values: CDR1 SEHNR, CDR2 FQNEAQ (reference sequence). The CDR3: CASSPSGGPIRETQYF. In DNA, the CDR3 is TGTGCCAGCAGCCCCAGCGGGGGGCCGATACGGGAGACCCAGTACTTC.

The V gene is TRBV12-3 or TRBV12-4, the J gene TRBJ1-1; the D is unclear. V dropped 3 bases and J dropped 1 base, with 3 bases sitting between them. CDR3 length equals 12 residues. The CDR3 nucleotides read TGTGCCAGCAGTTTGAGGAACACTGAAGCTTTCTTT. This translates into CASSLRNTEAFF.

This clone showed up just once. The gene calls are TRBV19 and TRBJ2-7; TRBD2 aligns across 7 bases. The germline gives CDR1 LNHDA, CDR2 SQIVND (reference sequence). V lost 1 base to trimming and J lost 3 bases; unmatched junction nucleotides: 6. The CDR3 loop spans 15 amino acids. The CDR3 protein is CASSIAGGDLYEQYF. The CDR3 DNA reads as TGTGCCAGTAGTATAGCGGGAGGCGACCTCTACGAGCAGTACTTC. The full variable domain, completed using reference TRBV19 and TRBJ2-7, is DGGITQSPKYLFRKEGQNVTLSCEQNLNHDAMYWYRQDPGQGLRLIYYSQIVNDFQKGDIAEGYSVSREKKESFPLTVTSAQKNPTAFYLCASSIAGGDLYEQYFGPGTRLTVT.

V and J are TRBV30 and TRBJ1-6; possible D gene TRBD1, 6 bases. CDR1 and CDR2 (germline): GTSNPN, SVGIG (reference sequence). The ends were cut back, 8 bases at V and 7 bases at J, with 18 bases in the middle. The CDR3 runs to 14 residues. The chain's CDR3 is CAANIGQWNSPLHF. The CDR3 nucleotides are TGTGCCGCAAACATAGGACAGTGGAATTCACCCCTCCACTTT.